Shown below are 5 T cell receptor beta chains from a single sample sequenced in a study of radiotherapy plus CTLA-4 blockade in lung cancer. The repertoire was sequenced with immunoSEQ multiplex PCR; TCRdb's copy has only in-frame clones and lacks some. Among some 30,000 clones, 75% to 85% were seen once, and the ten largest hold approximately 15%. Sequences were derived from peripheral blood, sampled from a patient treated with radiotherapy plus ipilimumab. The receptors shown here come from a human donor with non-small cell lung cancer that progressed on radiotherapy plus ipilimumab.

The chain combines TRBV7-7 with TRBJ2-7; 8 nucleotides line up with TRBD1. This CDR3 is 14 amino acids long. The V gene's germline CDR1 is SSHAT and CDR2 FNYEAQ (reference sequence). V lost 1 base to trimming and J lost 2 bases; unmatched junction nucleotides: 1. The CDR3 sequence is CASSLGTGPYEQYF. The CDR3 DNA reads TGTGCCAGCAGCTTAGGGACAGGGCCCTACGAGCAGTACTTC.

The chain is built from TRBV5-4 and TRBJ2-2; 7 bases agree with TRBD1. V shed 2 bases and J 6 bases; nucleotides not matched to a gene: 4. The CDR3 loop spans 14 amino acids. CDR1 is SGHNT, CDR2 YYREEE, per germline (reference sequence). CDR3: CASSLQGSPGELFF. CDR3 in DNA: TGTGCCAGCAGCTTACAGGGGTCCCCCGGGGAGCTGTTTTTT.

V is TRBV27 and J is TRBJ2-5; D possibly corresponds to TRBD2 (7 bases). CDR1 is MNHEY and CDR2 is SMNVEV in the germline V gene (reference sequence). V lost 4 bases and J lost 1, with 16 bases in between. This CDR3 is built from 16 residues. This chain's CDR3 is CASSSPRAGAQETQYF. DNA for the CDR3: TGTGCCAGCAGTTCTCCGAGGGCGGGGGCCCAAGAGACCCAGTACTTC.

V and J are TRBV6-1 and TRBJ1-1, with 7 bases lining up with TRBD1. Germline V CDR1 and CDR2: MNHNS, SASEGT. J gave up 6 bases and V 5 bases, and 6 bases lay outside the gene matches. This CDR3 contains 13 residues. This chain's CDR3 is CASSLTGRSEAFF. The CDR3 DNA follows: TGTGCCAGCAGTTTGACAGGGCGATCTGAAGCTTTCTTT.

This clone was observed a few times. The chain links TRBV7-2 to TRBJ2-5, with 8 bases that match TRBD2. Germline CDR1 is SGHTA and CDR2 is FQGNSA. V was clipped by 9 bases and J by 9 bases; unmatched bases: 15. The CDR3 extends over 14 amino acids. The CDR3 DNA sequence: TGTGCCAGTTCCGAGGTAGCGGGGCCCCGGGCCCAGTACTTC. Its translation is CASSEVAGPRAQYF.